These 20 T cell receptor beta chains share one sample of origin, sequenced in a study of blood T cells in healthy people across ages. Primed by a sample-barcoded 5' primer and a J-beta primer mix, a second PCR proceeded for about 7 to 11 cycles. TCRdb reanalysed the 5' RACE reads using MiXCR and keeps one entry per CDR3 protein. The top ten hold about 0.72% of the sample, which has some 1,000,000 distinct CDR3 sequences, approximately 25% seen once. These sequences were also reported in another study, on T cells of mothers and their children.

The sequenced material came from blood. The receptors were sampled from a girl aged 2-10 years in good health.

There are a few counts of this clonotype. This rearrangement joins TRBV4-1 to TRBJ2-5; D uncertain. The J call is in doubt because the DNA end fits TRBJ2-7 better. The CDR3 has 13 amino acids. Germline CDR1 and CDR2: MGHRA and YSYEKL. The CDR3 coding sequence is TGCGCCAGCAGCCAAGAGGCAGCCGCCGAGCAGTACTTC. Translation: CASSQEAAAEQYF.

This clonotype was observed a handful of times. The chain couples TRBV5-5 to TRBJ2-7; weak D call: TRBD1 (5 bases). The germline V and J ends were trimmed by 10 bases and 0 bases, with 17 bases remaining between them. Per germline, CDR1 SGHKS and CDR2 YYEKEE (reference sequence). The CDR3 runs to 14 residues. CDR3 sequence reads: CASGWGRSSYEQYF. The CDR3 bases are TGTGCCTCAGGATGGGGCAGGAGCTCCTACGAGCAGTACTTC.

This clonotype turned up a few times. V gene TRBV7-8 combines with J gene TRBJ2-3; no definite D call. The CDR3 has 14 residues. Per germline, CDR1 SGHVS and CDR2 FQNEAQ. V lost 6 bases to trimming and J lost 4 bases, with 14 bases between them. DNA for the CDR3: TGTGCCAGCAGGATAGGGCGGATGGCAGATACGCAGTATTTT. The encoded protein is CASRIGRMADTQYF.

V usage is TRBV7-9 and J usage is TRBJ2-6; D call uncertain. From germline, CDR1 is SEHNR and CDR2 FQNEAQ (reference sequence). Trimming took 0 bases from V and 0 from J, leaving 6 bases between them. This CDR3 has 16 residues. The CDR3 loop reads CASSLAGSSGANVLTF. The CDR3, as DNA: TGTGCCAGCAGCTTAGCGGGAAGCTCTGGGGCCAACGTCCTGACTTTC.

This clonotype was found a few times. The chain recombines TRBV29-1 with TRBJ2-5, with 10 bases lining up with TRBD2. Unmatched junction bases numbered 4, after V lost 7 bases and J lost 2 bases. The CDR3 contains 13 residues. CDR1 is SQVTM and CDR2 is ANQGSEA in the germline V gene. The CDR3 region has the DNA TGCAGCGGGTGGACTAGCGGACAAGAGACCCAGTACTTC. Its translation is CSGWTSGQETQYF.

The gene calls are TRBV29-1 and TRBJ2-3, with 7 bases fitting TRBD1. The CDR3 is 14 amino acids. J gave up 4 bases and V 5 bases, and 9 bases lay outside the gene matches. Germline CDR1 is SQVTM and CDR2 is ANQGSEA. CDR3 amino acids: CSVHRGLAPDTQYF. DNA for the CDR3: TGCAGCGTTCATAGGGGGCTAGCCCCAGATACGCAGTATTTT.

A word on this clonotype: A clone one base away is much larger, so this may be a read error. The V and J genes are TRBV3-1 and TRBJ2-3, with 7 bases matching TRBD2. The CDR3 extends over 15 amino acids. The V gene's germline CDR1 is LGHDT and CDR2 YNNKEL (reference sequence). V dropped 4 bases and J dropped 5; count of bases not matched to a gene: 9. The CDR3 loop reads CASSRMQAGRDTQYF. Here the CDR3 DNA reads TGTGCCAGCAGCCGCATGCAAGCGGGGAGAGATACGCAGTATTTT.

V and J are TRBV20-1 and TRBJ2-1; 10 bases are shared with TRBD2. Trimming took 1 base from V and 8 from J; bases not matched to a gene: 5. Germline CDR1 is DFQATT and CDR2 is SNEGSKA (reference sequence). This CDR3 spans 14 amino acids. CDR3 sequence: CSARGTSGPHEQFF. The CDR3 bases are TGCAGTGCTAGAGGGACTAGCGGACCTCATGAGCAGTTCTTC.

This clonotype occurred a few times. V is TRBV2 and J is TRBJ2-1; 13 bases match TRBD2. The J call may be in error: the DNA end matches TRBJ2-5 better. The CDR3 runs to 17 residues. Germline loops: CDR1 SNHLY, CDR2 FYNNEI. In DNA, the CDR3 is TGTGCCAGCAGTGAGGCCTTACTAGCGGGGGGGATGGAGACCCAGTACTTC. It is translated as CASSEALLAGGMETQYF.

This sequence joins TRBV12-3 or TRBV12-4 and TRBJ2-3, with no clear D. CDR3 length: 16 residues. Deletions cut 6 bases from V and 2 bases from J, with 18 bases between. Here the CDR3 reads CASSLVGSMITDTQYF. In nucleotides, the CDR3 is TGTGCCAGCAGCCTCGTCGGGTCTATGATCACAGATACGCAGTATTTT.

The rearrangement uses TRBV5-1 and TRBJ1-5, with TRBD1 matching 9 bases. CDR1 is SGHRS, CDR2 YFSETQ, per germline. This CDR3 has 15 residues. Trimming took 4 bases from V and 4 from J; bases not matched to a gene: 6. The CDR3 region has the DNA TGCGCCAGCAGCAGGGACAGGGATGAGAATCAGCCCCAGCATTTT. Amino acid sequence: CASSRDRDENQPQHF. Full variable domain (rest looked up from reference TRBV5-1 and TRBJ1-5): KAGVTQTPRYLIKTRGQQVTLSCSPISGHRSVSWYQQTPGQGLQFLFEYFSETQRNKGNFPGRFSGRQFSNSRSEMNVSTLELGDSALYLCASSRDRDENQPQHFGDGTRLSIL.

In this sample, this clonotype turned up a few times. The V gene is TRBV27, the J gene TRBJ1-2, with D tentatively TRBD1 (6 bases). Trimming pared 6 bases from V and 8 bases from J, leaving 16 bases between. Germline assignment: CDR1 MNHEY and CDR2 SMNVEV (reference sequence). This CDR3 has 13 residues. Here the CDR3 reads CASRSTGMRGYTF. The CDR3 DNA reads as TGTGCCAGCAGGAGCACAGGGATGAGGGGCTACACCTTC.

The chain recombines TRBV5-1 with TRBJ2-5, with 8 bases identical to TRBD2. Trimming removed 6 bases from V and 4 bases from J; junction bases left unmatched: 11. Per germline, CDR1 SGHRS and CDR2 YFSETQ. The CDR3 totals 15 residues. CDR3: CASKVTRGGRETQYF. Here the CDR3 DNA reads TGCGCCAGCAAGGTGACACGGGGGGGCAGAGAGACCCAGTACTTC.

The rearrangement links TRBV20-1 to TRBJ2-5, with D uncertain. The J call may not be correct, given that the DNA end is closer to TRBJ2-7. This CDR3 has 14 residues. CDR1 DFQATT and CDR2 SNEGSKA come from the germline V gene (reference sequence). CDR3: CSARPAGVFYEQYF. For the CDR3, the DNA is TGCAGTGCTAGACCAGCAGGCGTTTTCTACGAGCAGTACTTC.

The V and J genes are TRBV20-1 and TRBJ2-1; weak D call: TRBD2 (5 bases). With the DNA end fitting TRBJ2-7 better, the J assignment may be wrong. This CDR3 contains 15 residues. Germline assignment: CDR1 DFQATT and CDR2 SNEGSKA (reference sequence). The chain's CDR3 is CSIKPKLGFSYEQYF. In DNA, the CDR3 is TGCAGCATTAAACCCAAACTAGGGTTCTCCTACGAGCAGTACTTC.

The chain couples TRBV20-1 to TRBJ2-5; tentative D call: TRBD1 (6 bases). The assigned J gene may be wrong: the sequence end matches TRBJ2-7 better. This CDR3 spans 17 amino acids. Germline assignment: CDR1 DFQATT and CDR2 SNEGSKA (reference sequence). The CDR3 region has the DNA TGCAGTGCTAGAGATGTAGCCTTGACAGGAGCAGAGTACGAGCAGTACTTC. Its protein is CSARDVALTGAEYEQYF.

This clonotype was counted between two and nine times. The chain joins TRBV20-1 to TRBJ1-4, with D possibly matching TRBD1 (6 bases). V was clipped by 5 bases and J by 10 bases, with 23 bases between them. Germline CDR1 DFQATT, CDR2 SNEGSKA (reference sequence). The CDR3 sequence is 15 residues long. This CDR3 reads CSAESITGQWGKLFF. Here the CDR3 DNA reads TGCAGTGCTGAGTCGATAACCGGACAGTGGGGAAAACTGTTTTTT.

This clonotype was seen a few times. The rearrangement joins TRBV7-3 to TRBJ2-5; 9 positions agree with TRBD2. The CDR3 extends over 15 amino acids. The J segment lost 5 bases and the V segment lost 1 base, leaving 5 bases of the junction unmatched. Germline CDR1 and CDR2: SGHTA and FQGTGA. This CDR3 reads CASSLMGGGAETQYF. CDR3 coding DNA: TGTGCCAGCAGCTTAATGGGCGGGGGGGCGGAGACCCAGTACTTC.

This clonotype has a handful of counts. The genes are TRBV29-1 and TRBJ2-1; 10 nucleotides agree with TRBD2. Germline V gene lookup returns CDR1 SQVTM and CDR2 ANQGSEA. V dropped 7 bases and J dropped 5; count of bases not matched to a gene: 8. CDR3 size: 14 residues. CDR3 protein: CSGIAGGQNNEQFF. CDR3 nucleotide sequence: TGCAGCGGGATAGCGGGGGGACAAAACAATGAGCAGTTCTTC.

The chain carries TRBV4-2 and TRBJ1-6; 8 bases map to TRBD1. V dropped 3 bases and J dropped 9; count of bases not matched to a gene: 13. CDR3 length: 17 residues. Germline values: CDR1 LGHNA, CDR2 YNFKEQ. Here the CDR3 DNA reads TGTGCCAGCAGCCATCCCGGGGGACAGGATGCTATTTCACCCCTCCACTTT. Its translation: CASSHPGGQDAISPLHF.